What follows are 30 T cell receptor beta chains derived from one specimen sequenced in a study of a mutant IDH1 vaccine in newly diagnosed glioma. The antigens for these receptors are not known. Sequencing used immunoSEQ multiplex PCR; TCRdb keeps in-frame clones, though not all of them. The sample consists of about 31,000 clones, around 73% of them appearing once. Indicated time point: week 35, safety follow-up. Every vaccine dose comprised 300 ug of mutant IDH1 20-mer peptide plus topical imiquimod. The sequences come from PBMCs, collected from a glioma patient whose treatment included an IDH1 peptide vaccine. The receptors come from a woman in her thirties or forties with glioma.

This clone was counted a few times. This chain uses TRBV7-2 with TRBJ1-3; D not certain. Per germline, CDR1 SGHTA and CDR2 FQGNSA. This CDR3 is built from 13 residues. Trimming stripped 5 bases from V and 5 bases from J, with 10 bases between. The CDR3 DNA follows: TGTGCCAGCAGCCCTCCCCTCAGAAACACCATATATTTT. Amino acids: CASSPPLRNTIYF.

The V call is TRBV10-3, the J call TRBJ2-5; a possible D gene is TRBD1 (6 bases). The CDR3 covers 14 residues. Germline loops: CDR1 ENHRY, CDR2 SYGVKD. V lost 4 bases and J lost 5, with 14 bases in between. This CDR3 reads CAISAAGAEETQYF. The CDR3, as DNA: TGTGCCATCAGTGCGGCAGGGGCAGAGGAGACCCAGTACTTC.

The V gene is TRBV5-1, the J gene TRBJ1-1, with a possible D match to TRBD1 (5 bases). Looked up from germline, CDR1 is SGHRS and CDR2 is YFSETQ. V gave up 0 bases and J gave up 6 bases, with 9 bases separating them. The CDR3 is 13 amino acids. CDR3 in DNA: TGCGCCAGCAGCTTGGGTCCAGGGCCTGAAGCTTTCTTT. As protein: CASSLGPGPEAFF.

The chain recombines TRBV9 with TRBJ1-2; TRBD1 is a possible D gene (5 bases). V lost 3 bases and J lost 4, with 19 bases in between. CDR1 and CDR2 from the germline V gene are SGDLS and YYNGEE. The CDR3 loop spans 16 amino acids. The CDR3 DNA reads as TGTGCCAGCAGCGGAACCCTGGGGGGGTTAGGCTATGGCTACACCTTC. Translated: CASSGTLGGLGYGYTF.

The chain links TRBV6-4 to TRBJ2-1, with a tentative D call TRBD1 (5 bases). The CDR3 runs 16 residues. Germline CDR1 MRHNA, CDR2 SNTAGT. V lost 0 bases and J 7 bases, leaving 16 bases between the germline ends. CDR3 nucleotide sequence: TGTGCCAGCAGTGACTCGAAGGCAGGGAAGCGTAATGAGCAGTTCTTC. Its protein product is CASSDSKAGKRNEQFF.

The chain joins TRBV9 to TRBJ1-1; tentatively, D is TRBD1 (6 bases). V was clipped by 2 bases and J by 5 bases, with 16 bases between them. The CDR3 extends over 15 amino acids. Germline V lookup: CDR1 SGDLS, CDR2 YYNGEE. The CDR3 region is CASSVEGGTGTEAFF. CDR3 sequence (DNA): TGTGCCAGCAGCGTCGAAGGGGGAACAGGGACTGAAGCTTTCTTT.

The genes are TRBV7-2 and TRBJ1-4; tentatively, D is TRBD1 (6 bases). Germline V lookup: CDR1 SGHTA, CDR2 FQGNSA. Trimming left V 4 bases short and J 5 bases short, with 11 bases between. CDR3 length equals 14 residues. The CDR3 coding sequence is TGTGCCAGCAGCTACCCGACAGGAAATGAAAAACTGTTTTTT. This encodes CASSYPTGNEKLFF.

The J gene is TRBJ2-3, the V gene TRBV10-3, with TRBD1 matching over 8 bases. The CDR3 consists of 14 residues. J lost 7 bases, V lost 7 bases, and 10 bases had no gene match. Germline V gene sequence: CDR1 ENHRY, CDR2 SYGVKD. CDR3 protein: CAITLTGESYTQYF. The CDR3 DNA is TGTGCCATCACCCTGACAGGGGAGTCTTATACGCAGTATTTT.

The table lists this clone with a few counts. This chain joins TRBV30 and TRBJ1-1; no clear D gene. This CDR3 has 14 residues. CDR1 and CDR2 (germline): GTSNPN, SVGIG (reference sequence). The germline V and J ends were trimmed by 5 bases and 4 bases, with 17 bases remaining between them. DNA of the CDR3: TGTGCCTGGGCCCCTGGAGGAGGGAGCACTGAAGCTTTCTTT. It yields the protein CAWAPGGGSTEAFF.

The genes are TRBV5-1 and TRBJ1-1; 10 bases agree with TRBD1. The CDR3 totals 16 residues. Germline lookup yields CDR1 SGHRS and CDR2 YFSETQ. V trimming: 0 bases; J trimming: 7 bases; junction bases outside the gene matches: 9. The CDR3 protein is CASSLALRQGADEAFF. CDR3 sequence (DNA): TGCGCCAGCAGCTTGGCCCTCCGACAGGGGGCGGATGAAGCTTTCTTT. Looking up the rest from reference TRBV5-1 and TRBJ1-1 gives the full variable domain: KAGVTQTPRYLIKTRGQQVTLSCSPISGHRSVSWYQQTPGQGLQFLFEYFSETQRNKGNFPGRFSGRQFSNSRSEMNVSTLELGDSALYLCASSLALRQGADEAFFGQGTRLTVV.

The chain has TRBV7-9 and TRBJ1-2; D may be TRBD1 (6 bases). The V end was cut by 3 bases, the J end by 8 bases, with 13 bases between. The CDR3 loop spans 13 amino acids. Germline V gene data show CDR1 as SEHNR and CDR2 as FQNEAQ (reference sequence). The CDR3 reads CASSLGAPRGYTF. The CDR3, as DNA: TGTGCCAGCAGCTTGGGGGCCCCTCGCGGCTACACCTTC.

The gene calls are TRBV15 and TRBJ2-3; no reliable D call. Trimming took off 0 bases at V and 0 bases at J, with 10 bases between the two ends. Looked up from germline, CDR1 is LNHNV and CDR2 is YYDKDF (reference sequence). There are 16 residues in the CDR3. This CDR3 is CATSRDKIPSTDTQYF. CDR3 coding DNA: TGTGCCACCAGCAGAGATAAAATTCCTAGCACAGATACGCAGTATTTT.

Of note for this clone: This likely comes from a read error, as the CDR3 has no conserved phenylalanine or tryptophan at its end. The DNA is omitted, as the CDR3 cannot be located on it reliably, and the CDR3 follows TCRdb's listing. This chain links TRBV4-3 with TRBJ1-1. CDR1 LGHNA and CDR2 YSLEER come from the germline V gene. Counting both end residues, the CDR3 totals 14 amino acids. This CDR3 reads CASSQAHYLKRSFL.

The rearrangement joins TRBV29-1 to TRBJ2-7, with D perhaps TRBD2 (5 bases). V was trimmed by 4 bases and J by 6 bases, leaving 22 bases between them. This CDR3 spans 15 amino acids. Germline loops: CDR1 SQVTM, CDR2 ANQGSEA. The CDR3 loop reads CSVVSRTPEGLEQYF. The CDR3 DNA reads TGCAGCGTTGTGTCTCGGACGCCCGAGGGTCTCGAGCAGTACTTC.

The V gene is TRBV11-2, the J gene TRBJ1-4; no definite D call. CDR1 is SGHAT, CDR2 FQNNGV, per germline. V lost 7 bases and J lost 0, with 12 bases in between. The CDR3 is made up of 15 amino acids. CDR3 amino acids: CASMSRFATNEKLFF. CDR3 in DNA: TGTGCCAGCATGAGCAGGTTTGCAACTAATGAAAAACTGTTTTTT.

This clone was counted a few times. J is TRBJ1-1 and V is TRBV15; D is unclear. The CDR3 is made up of 15 amino acids. V dropped 0 bases and J dropped 0 bases, with 8 bases sitting between them. Per the germline V gene, CDR1 is LNHNV and CDR2 is YYDKDF (reference sequence). CDR3 loop: CATSRDPRVNTEAFF. CDR3 sequence (DNA): TGTGCCACCAGCAGAGATCCTAGGGTGAACACTGAAGCTTTCTTT.

The chain employs TRBV4-1 and TRBJ2-3; TRBD2 agrees at 11 bases. Germline V gene sequence: CDR1 MGHRA, CDR2 YSYEKL. V dropped 2 bases and J dropped 5; count of bases not matched to a gene: 6. The CDR3 spans 16 residues. CDR3 loop: CASSQPSGGQRDTQYF. CDR3 in DNA: TGCGCCAGCAGCCAACCTAGCGGGGGGCAGAGAGATACGCAGTATTTT.

The chain joins TRBV19 to TRBJ2-5, with 9 bases that match TRBD1. CDR3 length: 16 residues. The trim removed 8 bases at V and 2 bases at J, leaving 12 bases unmatched. Germline V gene lookup returns CDR1 LNHDA and CDR2 SQIVND (reference sequence). The CDR3 protein is CASGTTGGVLQETQYF. CDR3 nucleotide sequence: TGTGCCAGTGGAACGACAGGGGGAGTTTTACAAGAGACCCAGTACTTC.

The rearrangement links TRBV5-1 to TRBJ2-5; 8 nucleotides line up with TRBD1. This CDR3 comprises 14 residues. From germline, CDR1 is SGHRS and CDR2 YFSETQ. The J segment lost 2 bases and the V segment lost 4 bases, leaving 4 bases of the junction unmatched. This CDR3 reads CASSLGQVQETQYF. CDR3 DNA sequence: TGCGCCAGCAGCCTGGGACAGGTACAAGAGACCCAGTACTTC.

The chain employs TRBV12-5 and TRBJ2-1, with TRBD2 matching 8 bases. The ends lost 3 bases at V and 4 bases at J; junction bases unmatched: 11. This CDR3 region has 17 residues. Germline V gene lookup returns CDR1 LGHNT and CDR2 FRNRAP. The CDR3 sequence is CASGLLLGGGPYNEQFF. The DNA for the CDR3 is TGTGCTAGTGGTTTACTTCTCGGCGGGGGGCCTTACAATGAGCAGTTCTTC. Full variable domain (missing parts from reference TRBV12-5 and TRBJ2-1): DARVTQTPRHKVTEMGQEVTMRCQPILGHNTVFWYRQTMMQGLELLAYFRNRAPLDDSGMPKDRFSAEMPDATLATLKIQPSEPRDSAVYFCASGLLLGGGPYNEQFFGPGTRLTVL.

The V and J genes are TRBV5-6 and TRBJ1-6; 9 bases map to TRBD1. The germline gives CDR1 SGHDT, CDR2 YYEEEE. J lost 9 bases, V lost 5 bases, and 9 bases had no gene match. There are 15 residues in the CDR3. The CDR3 loop is CASSQVGTGSSPLHF. For the CDR3, the DNA is TGTGCCAGCAGTCAAGTGGGGACAGGGAGTTCACCCCTCCACTTT. Looking up the rest from reference TRBV5-6 and TRBJ1-6 gives the full variable domain: DAGVTQSPTHLIKTRGQQVTLRCSPKSGHDTVSWYQQALGQGPQFIFQYYEEEERQRGNFPDRFSGHQFPNYSSELNVNALLLGDSALYLCASSQVGTGSSPLHFGNGTRLTVT.

V usage is TRBV7-2 and J usage is TRBJ2-7; 8 bases agree with TRBD2. With V trimmed by 2 bases and J by 6 bases, 12 bases remained unmatched. Germline V gene sequence: CDR1 SGHTA, CDR2 FQGNSA. CDR3 length: 16 amino acids. Written as DNA, the CDR3 is TGTGCCAGCAGCTTAATTCTAGCGGGCCTGCCGAGCGAGCAGTACTTC. The encoded protein is CASSLILAGLPSEQYF.

The V call is TRBV15, the J call TRBJ2-4, with 7 bases lining up with TRBD1. CDR1 is LNHNV and CDR2 is YYDKDF in the germline V gene (reference sequence). After removal of 3 bases from V and 7 bases from J, the junction contained 9 bases not matched to a gene. CDR3 size: 15 residues. CDR3 loop: CATSSPPGQENIQYF. The CDR3 nucleotides are TGTGCCACCAGCAGTCCCCCCGGACAGGAGAACATTCAGTACTTC.

This chain joins TRBV7-8 and TRBJ1-2; D is unresolved. Germline CDR1 SGHVS, CDR2 FQNEAQ. CDR3 length: 10 residues. Trimming shortened V by 5 bases and J by 8 bases, and 6 bases separated the two germline ends. The CDR3 nucleotides are TGTGCCAGCAGCGTCCGGGGCTACACCTTC. Translated: CASSVRGYTF.

The chain uses TRBV6-5 and TRBJ1-3, with 7 bases identical to TRBD1. The J segment lost 3 bases and the V segment lost 5 bases, leaving 7 bases of the junction unmatched. The length of the CDR3 is 15 residues. Germline CDR1 and CDR2: MNHEY and SVGAGI. The CDR3 reads CASSRQGSGGNTIYF. The CDR3 DNA reads as TGTGCCAGCAGTCGACAGGGTAGTGGTGGAAACACCATATATTTT.

In this sample, this clone turned up once. The V call is TRBV15, the J call TRBJ1-4; 8 bases line up with TRBD1. Germline V gene data show CDR1 as LNHNV and CDR2 as YYDKDF (reference sequence). This CDR3 is built from 15 residues. V lost 0 bases and J lost 5; bases outside the gene matches: 2. The CDR3 region has the DNA TGTGCCACCAGCAGAGACAGGACAGGGAATGAAAAACTGTTTTTT. Residues: CATSRDRTGNEKLFF.

This clone was counted between two and nine times. This rearrangement joins TRBV2 to TRBJ1-1; D gene uncertain. The length of the CDR3 is 11 residues. Per germline, CDR1 SNHLY and CDR2 FYNNEI. V was clipped by 11 bases and J by 1 base, with 8 bases between them. This CDR3 reads CAGLTNTEAFF. The CDR3 coding sequence is TGTGCCGGACTCACGAACACTGAAGCTTTCTTT.

J is TRBJ1-4 and V is TRBV27; 10 nucleotides line up with TRBD1. Per germline, CDR1 MNHEY and CDR2 SMNVEV (reference sequence). This CDR3 is 13 amino acids long. V lost 6 bases to trimming and J lost 6 bases; unmatched junction nucleotides: 1. The CDR3 is CASRTGGYEKLFF. The CDR3 coding sequence is TGTGCCAGCAGGACAGGGGGCTATGAAAAACTGTTTTTT.

The chain is built from TRBV30 and TRBJ1-6; a possible D gene is TRBD1 (6 bases). CDR1 and CDR2 (germline): GTSNPN, SVGIG (reference sequence). V was cut by 4 bases and J by 2 bases, with 15 bases left in between. This CDR3 spans 16 amino acids. The CDR3 coding sequence is TGTGCCTGGACCATAGGGGGAAGGGCCTATAATTCACCCCTCCACTTT. Its translation is CAWTIGGRAYNSPLHF.

This clone is medium-sized in the sample. The gene calls are TRBV6-5 and TRBJ2-7, with D possibly TRBD2 on 5 matching bases. Trimming took off 6 bases at V and 3 bases at J, with 15 bases between the two ends. CDR1 MNHEY and CDR2 SVGAGI come from the germline V gene. This CDR3 spans 14 amino acids. CDR3 sequence (DNA): TGTGCCAGCAGACGGAGCCGACTACTCTACGAGCAGTACTTC. Protein: CASRRSRLLYEQYF.